One TCR beta chain is described in this entry. Primers included in the PCR were 60 Vbeta and 13 Jbeta primers. Method: immunoSEQ multiplex PCR; TCRdb's copy keeps in-frame clones and lacks some. Found here are around 150,000 clones, approximately 82% of them singletons; the top ten hold approximately 1.5%. Trimming removed 10 bases at V and 0 bases at J, with 13 bases between. Germline lookup yields CDR1 MNHEY and CDR2 SVGAGI. This CDR3 is 14 amino acids long. The data are from a study of cytomegalovirus exposure and HLA in healthy donors. The receptor's source is a male donor in good health and CMV-seronegative. The chain combines TRBV6-5 with TRBJ1-5; D is unresolved. Sequencing was done on a sample of PBMCs. The CDR3 reads CATRNTNSNQPQHF. The DNA of the CDR3 is TGTGCCACACGAAACACAAATAGCAATCAGCCCCAGCATTTT.